What follows are 9 T cell receptor beta chains derived from one specimen sequenced in a study of spatial heterogeneity in lung cancer. TCRdb reanalysed the 5' RACE reads using MiXCR and keeps one entry per CDR3 protein. The sample yields about 710 distinct CDR3 sequences, roughly a tenth seen once. These receptors' targets are unknown. Time point meaning: sample taken at primary tumor resection. Study-wide findings and caveats: Tumor mutation count correlated with how many alpha and beta TCRs expanded intratumorally.

The source was lung tumor tissue, collected at surgery. The source of these receptors is a male donor with early-stage non-small cell lung cancer.

This clonotype is deemed large. The J gene is TRBJ2-5, the V gene TRBV4-1; 10 bases are shared with TRBD2. The germline gives CDR1 MGHRA, CDR2 YSYEKL. This CDR3 is built from 14 residues. Trimming cost V 5 bases and J 4 bases; bases outside gene matches: 4. CDR3 loop: CASSWSGGAETQYF. DNA for the CDR3: TGCGCCAGCAGCTGGAGCGGGGGGGCAGAGACCCAGTACTTC.

This clonotype rates as hyperexpanded. The gene calls are TRBV7-3 and TRBJ2-2; D remains unclear. With 5 bases removed from V and 6 bases from J, the gap between germline ends came to 7 bases. The length of the CDR3 is 12 residues. CDR1 SGHTA and CDR2 FQGTGA come from the germline V gene. The CDR3 loop is CASSPRAGELFF. CDR3 coding DNA: TGTGCCAGCAGCCCCCGAGCCGGGGAGCTGTTTTTT. The complete variable domain, with remaining parts taken from reference TRBV7-3 and TRBJ2-2, reads GAGVSQTPSNKVTEKGKYVELRCDPISGHTALYWYRQSLGQGPEFLIYFQGTGAADDSGLPNDRFFAVRPEGSVSTLKIQRTERGDSAVYLCASSPRAGELFFGEGSRLTVL.

This rearrangement joins TRBV7-9 to TRBJ2-7; 11 bases fit TRBD2. Germline V CDR1 and CDR2: SEHNR, FQNEAQ (reference sequence). The CDR3 length is 13 residues. V trimming: 6 bases; J trimming: 6 bases; junction bases outside the gene matches: 4. The CDR3: CASSRLAGSEQYF. The DNA for the CDR3 is TGTGCCAGCAGTCGACTAGCGGGGTCCGAGCAGTACTTC.

This chain uses TRBV7-8 with TRBJ1-3; TRBD1 aligns across 9 bases. The germline V gene has CDR1 SGHVS and CDR2 FQNEAQ. This CDR3 comprises 15 residues. With V trimmed by 10 bases and J by 2 bases, 9 bases remained unmatched. CDR3 DNA: TGTGCCACCACCCGGACAGGGGCCGCTGGAAACACCATATATTTT. This sequence encodes CATTRTGAAGNTIYF.

This clonotype was seen a handful of times. The chain is built from TRBV18 and TRBJ2-7, with D unresolved. V dropped 2 bases and J dropped 2 bases, with 13 bases sitting between them. The CDR3 is made up of 15 amino acids. The V gene's germline CDR1 is KGHSH and CDR2 LQKENI. The CDR3 loop reads CASSPLSAPTYEQYF. In DNA form, the CDR3 reads TGTGCCAGCTCACCATTGTCAGCACCTACCTACGAGCAGTACTTC.

In this sample, this clonotype is large (0.1 to 1%). J is TRBJ2-7 and V is TRBV6-5; the match to TRBD1 covers 8 bases. CDR3 length: 13 amino acids. Germline loops: CDR1 MNHEY, CDR2 SVGAGI. V was pared by 0 bases and J by 5 bases, with 0 bases of the junction left unmatched. The CDR3 is CASSYSGQDEQYF. As DNA, the CDR3 is TGTGCCAGCAGTTACTCGGGACAGGACGAGCAGTACTTC.

In this sample, this clonotype is medium-sized. The chain joins TRBV20-1 to TRBJ2-2; a possible D gene is TRBD1 (5 bases). The CDR3 has 15 amino acids. The V gene lost 6 bases and the J gene lost 0 bases, with 14 bases spanning the gap. CDR1 DFQATT and CDR2 SNEGSKA come from the germline V gene (reference sequence). The CDR3 nucleotides read TGCAGTGCGCCGGCGCAGGGTTCGAACACCGGGGAGCTGTTTTTT. Residues: CSAPAQGSNTGELFF.

In its sample, this clonotype is large. The chain employs TRBV7-9 and TRBJ1-3; 7 bases align to TRBD1. V gave up 5 bases and J gave up 0 bases; unmatched junction bases: 13. This CDR3 has 18 amino acids. Germline V lookup: CDR1 SEHNR, CDR2 FQNEAQ (reference sequence). The CDR3 DNA reads as TGTGCCAGCAGCCCCGGACAGGTCCTGTTCCTCTCTGGAAACACCATATATTTT. Translation: CASSPGQVLFLSGNTIYF.

This clonotype showed up just a few times. This rearrangement joins TRBV28 to TRBJ2-1; 7 bases fit TRBD2. Per the germline V gene, CDR1 is MDHEN and CDR2 is SYDVKM. The CDR3 spans 15 residues. Trimming removed 2 bases from V and 6 bases from J; junction bases left unmatched: 7. CDR3 region: CASSLAPASGNEQFF. Here the CDR3 DNA reads TGTGCCAGCAGTTTAGCCCCGGCTAGCGGCAATGAGCAGTTCTTC.